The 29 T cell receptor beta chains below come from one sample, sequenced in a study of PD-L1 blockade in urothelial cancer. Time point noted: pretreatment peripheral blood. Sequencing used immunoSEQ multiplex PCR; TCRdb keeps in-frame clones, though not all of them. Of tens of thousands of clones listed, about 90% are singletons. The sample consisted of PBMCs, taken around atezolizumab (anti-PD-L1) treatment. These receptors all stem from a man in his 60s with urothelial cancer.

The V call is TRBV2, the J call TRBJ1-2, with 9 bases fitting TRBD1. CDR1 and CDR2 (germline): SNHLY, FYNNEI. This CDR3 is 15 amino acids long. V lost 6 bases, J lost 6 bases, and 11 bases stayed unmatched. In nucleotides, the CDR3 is TGTGCCAGCAGAAAAACAGGGGGCATGGGGGATGGCTACACCTTC. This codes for CASRKTGGMGDGYTF.

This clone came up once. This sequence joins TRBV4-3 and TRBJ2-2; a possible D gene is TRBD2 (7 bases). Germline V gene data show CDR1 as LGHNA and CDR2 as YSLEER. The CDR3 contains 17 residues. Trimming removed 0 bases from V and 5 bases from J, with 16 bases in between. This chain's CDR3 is CASSQDGGGRGTGELFF. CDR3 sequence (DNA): TGCGCCAGCAGCCAAGATGGGGGGGGCAGGGGAACCGGGGAGCTGTTTTTT.

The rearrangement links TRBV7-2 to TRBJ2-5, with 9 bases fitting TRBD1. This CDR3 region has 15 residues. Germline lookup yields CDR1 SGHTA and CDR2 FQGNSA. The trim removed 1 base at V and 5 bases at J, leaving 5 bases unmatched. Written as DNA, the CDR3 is TGTGCCAGCAGCTTAGGGACAGGGGCAGATGAGACCCAGTACTTC. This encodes CASSLGTGADETQYF.

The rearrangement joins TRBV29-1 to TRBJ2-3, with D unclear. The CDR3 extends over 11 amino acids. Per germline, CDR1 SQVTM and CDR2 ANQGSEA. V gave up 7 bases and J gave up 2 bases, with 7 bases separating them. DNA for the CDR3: TGCAGCGGCCTAGACACAGATACGCAGTATTTT. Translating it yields CSGLDTDTQYF.

The CDR3 reads CASSQGRLDQPQHF. As DNA, the CDR3 is TGTGCCAGCTCACAGGGGCGCCTCGATCAGCCCCAGCATTTT. V gene TRBV18 combines with J gene TRBJ1-5; possible D gene TRBD1, 5 bases. CDR3 length: 14 residues. The V end lost 4 bases, the J end lost 5 bases, and 12 bases lay between the germline ends. Germline assignment: CDR1 KGHSH and CDR2 LQKENI.

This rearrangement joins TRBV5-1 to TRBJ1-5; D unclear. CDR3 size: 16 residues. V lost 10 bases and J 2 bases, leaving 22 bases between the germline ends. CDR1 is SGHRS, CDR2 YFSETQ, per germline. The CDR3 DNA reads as TGCGCCCCGAACCCGGGTGGAATGATGGGCAATCAGCCCCAGCATTTT. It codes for CAPNPGGMMGNQPQHF.

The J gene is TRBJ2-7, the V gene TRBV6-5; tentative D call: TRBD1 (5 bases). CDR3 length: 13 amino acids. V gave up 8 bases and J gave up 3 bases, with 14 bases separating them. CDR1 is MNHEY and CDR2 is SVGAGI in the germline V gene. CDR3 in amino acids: CASGMTVGYEQYF. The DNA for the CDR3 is TGTGCCAGCGGTATGACAGTAGGCTACGAGCAGTACTTC.

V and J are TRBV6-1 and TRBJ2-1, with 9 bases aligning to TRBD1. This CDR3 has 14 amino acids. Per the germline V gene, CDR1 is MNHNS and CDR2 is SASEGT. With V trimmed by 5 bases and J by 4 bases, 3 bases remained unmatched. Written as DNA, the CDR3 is TGTGCCAGCAGTCAGGACAGGGGTTACAATGAGCAGTTCTTC. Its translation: CASSQDRGYNEQFF.

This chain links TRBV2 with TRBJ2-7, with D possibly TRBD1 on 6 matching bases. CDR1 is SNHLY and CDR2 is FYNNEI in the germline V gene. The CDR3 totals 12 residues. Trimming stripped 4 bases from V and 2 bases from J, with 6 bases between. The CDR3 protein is CASSGQAYEQYF. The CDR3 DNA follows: TGTGCCAGCAGTGGACAGGCCTACGAGCAGTACTTC.

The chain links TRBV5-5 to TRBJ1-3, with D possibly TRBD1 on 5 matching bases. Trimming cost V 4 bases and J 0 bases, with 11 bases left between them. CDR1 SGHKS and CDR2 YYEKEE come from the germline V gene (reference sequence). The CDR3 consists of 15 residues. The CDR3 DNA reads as TGTGCCAGCAGCCGCGCGGGGCTCTCTGGAAACACCATATATTTT. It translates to CASSRAGLSGNTIYF.

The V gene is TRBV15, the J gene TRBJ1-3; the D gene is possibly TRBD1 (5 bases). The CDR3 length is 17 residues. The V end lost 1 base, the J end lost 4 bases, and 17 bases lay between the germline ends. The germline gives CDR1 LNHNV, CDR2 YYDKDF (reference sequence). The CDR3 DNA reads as TGTGCCACCAGCAGAGGGGAGGGCAGGGTGGCCGGAAACACCATATATTTT. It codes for CATSRGEGRVAGNTIYF.

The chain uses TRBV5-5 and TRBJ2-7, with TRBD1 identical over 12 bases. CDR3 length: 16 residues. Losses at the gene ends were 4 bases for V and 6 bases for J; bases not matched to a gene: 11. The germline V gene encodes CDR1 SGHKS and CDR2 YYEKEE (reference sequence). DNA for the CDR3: TGTGCCAGCAGCATTCCGGGACAGGGGGCTTTAGGCGAGCAGTACTTC. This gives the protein CASSIPGQGALGEQYF.

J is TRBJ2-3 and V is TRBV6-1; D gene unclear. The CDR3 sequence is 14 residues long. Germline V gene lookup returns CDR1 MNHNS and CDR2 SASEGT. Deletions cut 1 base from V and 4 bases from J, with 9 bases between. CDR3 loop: CASSEVATADTQYF. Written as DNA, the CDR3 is TGTGCCAGCAGTGAAGTCGCGACTGCAGATACGCAGTATTTT.

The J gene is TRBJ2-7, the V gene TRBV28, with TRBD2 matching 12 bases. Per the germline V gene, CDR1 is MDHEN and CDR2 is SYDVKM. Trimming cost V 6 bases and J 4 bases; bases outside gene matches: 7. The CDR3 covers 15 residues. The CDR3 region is CASSPGLAGRYEQYF. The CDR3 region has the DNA TGTGCCAGCAGCCCCGGACTAGCGGGAAGGTACGAGCAGTACTTC.

The CDR3 loop reads CASSRASGQPQHF. The CDR3 DNA is TGTGCCAGCAGCAGGGCATCGGGTCAGCCCCAGCATTTT. The rearrangement uses TRBV6-6 and TRBJ1-5; perhaps TRBD1 as D (5 bases). The length of the CDR3 is 13 residues. The V gene lost 6 bases and the J gene lost 6 bases, with 12 bases spanning the gap. Looked up from germline, CDR1 is MNHNY and CDR2 is SVGAGI (reference sequence).

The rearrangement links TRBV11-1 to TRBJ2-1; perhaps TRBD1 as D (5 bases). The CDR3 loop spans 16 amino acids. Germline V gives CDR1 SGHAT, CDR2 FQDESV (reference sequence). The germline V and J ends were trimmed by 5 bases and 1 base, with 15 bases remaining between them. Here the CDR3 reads CASSGTDRVSYNEQFF. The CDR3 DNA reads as TGTGCCAGCAGCGGAACCGACAGAGTATCCTACAATGAGCAGTTCTTC.

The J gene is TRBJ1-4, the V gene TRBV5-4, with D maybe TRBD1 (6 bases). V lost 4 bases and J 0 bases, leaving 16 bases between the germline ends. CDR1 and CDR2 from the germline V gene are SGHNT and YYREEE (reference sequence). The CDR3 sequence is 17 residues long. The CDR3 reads CASSGGGGPSTNEKLFF. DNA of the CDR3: TGTGCCAGCAGCGGGGGCGGGGGGCCCTCAACTAATGAAAAACTGTTTTTT.

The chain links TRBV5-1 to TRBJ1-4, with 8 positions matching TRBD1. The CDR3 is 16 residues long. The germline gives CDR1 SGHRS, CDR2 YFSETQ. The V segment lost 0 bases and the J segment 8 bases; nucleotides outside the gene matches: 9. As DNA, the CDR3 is TGCGCCAGCAGCTTGGGCTCGTGGGGACAGGAGGAAAAACTGTTTTTT. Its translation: CASSLGSWGQEEKLFF.

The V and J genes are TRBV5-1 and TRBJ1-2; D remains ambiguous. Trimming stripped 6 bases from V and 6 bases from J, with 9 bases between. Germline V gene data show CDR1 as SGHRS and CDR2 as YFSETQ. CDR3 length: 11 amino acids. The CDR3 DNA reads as TGCGCCAGCAATTCCGGGGATGGCTACACCTTC. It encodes CASNSGDGYTF.

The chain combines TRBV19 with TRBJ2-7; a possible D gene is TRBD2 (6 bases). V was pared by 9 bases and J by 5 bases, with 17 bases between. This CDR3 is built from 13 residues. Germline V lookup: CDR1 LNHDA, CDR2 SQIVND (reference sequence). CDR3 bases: TGTGCCAGCGCCTCCCGGGGGTCCCACGAGCAGTACTTC. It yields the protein CASASRGSHEQYF. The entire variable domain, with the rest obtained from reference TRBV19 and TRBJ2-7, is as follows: DGGITQSPKYLFRKEGQNVTLSCEQNLNHDAMYWYRQDPGQGLRLIYYSQIVNDFQKGDIAEGYSVSREKKESFPLTVTSAQKNPTAFYLCASASRGSHEQYFGPGTRLTVT.

CDR3 sequence: CASSEGLAGGPFYNEQFF. The CDR3 DNA reads as TGTGCCAGCAGCGAGGGACTAGCGGGAGGGCCTTTCTACAATGAGCAGTTCTTC. This rearrangement joins TRBV9 to TRBJ2-1; 16 bases are a match to TRBD2. This CDR3 spans 18 amino acids. The V and J ends lost 3 bases and 3 bases, in that order; junction bases with no gene match: 6. CDR1 and CDR2 from the germline V gene are SGDLS and YYNGEE.

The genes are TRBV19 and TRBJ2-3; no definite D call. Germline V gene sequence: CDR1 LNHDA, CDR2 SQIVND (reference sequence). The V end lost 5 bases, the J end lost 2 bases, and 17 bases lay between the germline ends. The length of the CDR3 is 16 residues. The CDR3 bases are TGTGCCAGTAGTCATGATGGCGGCAGTTACACAGATACGCAGTATTTT. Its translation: CASSHDGGSYTDTQYF.

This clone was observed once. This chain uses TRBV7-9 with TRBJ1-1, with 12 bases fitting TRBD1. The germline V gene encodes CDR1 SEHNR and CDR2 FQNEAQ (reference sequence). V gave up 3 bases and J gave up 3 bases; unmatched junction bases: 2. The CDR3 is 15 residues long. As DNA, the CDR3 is TGTGCCAGCAGCTTGGGACAGGGGGCGGACACTGAAGCTTTCTTT. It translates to CASSLGQGADTEAFF.

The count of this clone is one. The DNA of the CDR3 is TGTGCCAGCACCGCAGGAGCGGGCGGGGCATATGAGCAGTTCTTC. Translation: CASTAGAGGAYEQFF. The chain carries TRBV2 and TRBJ2-1; a possible D gene is TRBD2 (6 bases). The germline CDR1 and CDR2 sequences are SNHLY and FYNNEI. The CDR3 extends over 15 amino acids. V lost 7 bases to trimming and J lost 8 bases, with 21 bases between them. Complete variable domain (other parts from reference TRBV2 and TRBJ2-1): EPEVTQTPSHQVTQMGQEVILRCVPISNHLYFYWYRQILGQKVEFLVSFYNNEISEKSEIFDDQFSVERPDGSNFTLKIRSTKLEDSAMYFCASTAGAGGAYEQFFGPGTRLTVL.

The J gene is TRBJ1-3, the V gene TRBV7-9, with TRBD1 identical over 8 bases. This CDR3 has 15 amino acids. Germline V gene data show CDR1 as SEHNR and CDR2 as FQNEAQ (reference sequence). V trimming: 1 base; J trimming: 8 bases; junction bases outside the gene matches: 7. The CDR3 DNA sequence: TGTGCCAGCAGCTTAGACGGACAGGGTAGCGACACCATATATTTT. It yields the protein CASSLDGQGSDTIYF.

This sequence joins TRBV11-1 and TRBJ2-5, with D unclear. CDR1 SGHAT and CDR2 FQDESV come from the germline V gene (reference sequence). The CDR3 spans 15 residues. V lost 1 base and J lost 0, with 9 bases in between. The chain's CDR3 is CASSLVLQDQETQYF. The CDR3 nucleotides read TGTGCCAGCAGCTTAGTTCTTCAGGACCAAGAGACCCAGTACTTC.

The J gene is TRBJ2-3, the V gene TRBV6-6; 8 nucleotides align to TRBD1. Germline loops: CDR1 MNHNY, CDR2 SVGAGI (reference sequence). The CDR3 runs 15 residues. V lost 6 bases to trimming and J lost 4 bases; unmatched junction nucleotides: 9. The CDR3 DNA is TGTGCCAGCAGACACAGGGGGAACAGTGCAGATACGCAGTATTTT. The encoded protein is CASRHRGNSADTQYF.

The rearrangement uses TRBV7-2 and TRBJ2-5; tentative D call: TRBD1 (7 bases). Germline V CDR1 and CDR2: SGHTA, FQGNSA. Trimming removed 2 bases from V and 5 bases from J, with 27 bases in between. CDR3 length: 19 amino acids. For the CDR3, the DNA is TGTGCCAGCAGCTTATTGATTCGGGGGACAGTTCCCGTCCGGGAGACCCAGTACTTC. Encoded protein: CASSLLIRGTVPVRETQYF. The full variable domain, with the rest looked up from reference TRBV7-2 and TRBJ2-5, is GAGVSQSPSNKVTEKGKDVELRCDPISGHTALYWYRQSLGQGLEFLIYFQGNSAPDKSGLPSDRFSAERTGGSVSTLTIQRTQQEDSAVYLCASSLLIRGTVPVRETQYFGPGTRLLVL.

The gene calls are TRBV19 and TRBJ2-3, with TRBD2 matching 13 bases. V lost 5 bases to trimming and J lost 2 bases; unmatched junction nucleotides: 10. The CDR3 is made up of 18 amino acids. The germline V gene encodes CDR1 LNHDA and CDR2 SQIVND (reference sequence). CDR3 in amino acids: CASSPGTSGARFTDTQYF. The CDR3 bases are TGTGCCAGTAGTCCGGGGACTAGCGGGGCTAGATTCACAGATACGCAGTATTTT.